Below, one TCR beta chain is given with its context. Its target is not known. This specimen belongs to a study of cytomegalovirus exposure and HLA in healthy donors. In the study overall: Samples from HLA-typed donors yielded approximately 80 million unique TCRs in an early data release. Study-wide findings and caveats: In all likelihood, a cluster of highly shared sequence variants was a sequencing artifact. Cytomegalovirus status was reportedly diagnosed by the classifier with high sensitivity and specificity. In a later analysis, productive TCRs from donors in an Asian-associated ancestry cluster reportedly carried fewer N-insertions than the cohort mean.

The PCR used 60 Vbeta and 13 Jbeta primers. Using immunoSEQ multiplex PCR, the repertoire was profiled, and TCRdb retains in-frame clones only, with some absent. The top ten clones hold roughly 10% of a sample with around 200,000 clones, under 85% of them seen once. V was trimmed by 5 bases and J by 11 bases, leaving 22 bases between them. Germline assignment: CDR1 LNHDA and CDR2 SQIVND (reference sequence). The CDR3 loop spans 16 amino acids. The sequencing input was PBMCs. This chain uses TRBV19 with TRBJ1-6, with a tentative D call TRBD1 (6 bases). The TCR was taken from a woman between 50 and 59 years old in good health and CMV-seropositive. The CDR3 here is CASSGRTVRGGTPLHF. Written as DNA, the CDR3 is TGTGCCAGTAGTGGCCGGACAGTTCGCGGCGGAACACCCCTCCACTTT.